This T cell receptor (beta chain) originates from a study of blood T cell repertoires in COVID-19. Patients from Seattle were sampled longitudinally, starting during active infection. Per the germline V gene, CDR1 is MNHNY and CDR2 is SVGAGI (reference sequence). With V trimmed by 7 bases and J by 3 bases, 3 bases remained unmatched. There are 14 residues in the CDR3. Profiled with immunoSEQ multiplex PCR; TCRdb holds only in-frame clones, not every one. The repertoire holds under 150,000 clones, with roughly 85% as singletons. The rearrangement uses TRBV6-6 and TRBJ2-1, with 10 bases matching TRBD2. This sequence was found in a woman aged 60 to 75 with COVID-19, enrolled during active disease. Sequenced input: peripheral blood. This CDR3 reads CASTLAGIYNEQFF. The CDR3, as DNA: TGTGCCAGCACACTAGCGGGGATCTACAATGAGCAGTTCTTC.